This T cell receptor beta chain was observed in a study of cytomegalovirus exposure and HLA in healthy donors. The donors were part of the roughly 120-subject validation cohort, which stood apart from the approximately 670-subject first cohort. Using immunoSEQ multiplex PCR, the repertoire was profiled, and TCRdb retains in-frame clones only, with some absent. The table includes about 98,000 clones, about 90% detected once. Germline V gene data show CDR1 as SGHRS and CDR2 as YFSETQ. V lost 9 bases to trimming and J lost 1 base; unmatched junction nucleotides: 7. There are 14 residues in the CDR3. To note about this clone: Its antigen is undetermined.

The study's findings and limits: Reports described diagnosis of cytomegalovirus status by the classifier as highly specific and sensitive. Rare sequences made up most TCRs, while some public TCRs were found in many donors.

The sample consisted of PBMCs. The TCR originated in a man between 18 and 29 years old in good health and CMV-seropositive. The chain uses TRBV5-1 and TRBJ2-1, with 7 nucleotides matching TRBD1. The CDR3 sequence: CAIPPRGSYNEQFF. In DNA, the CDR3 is TGCGCCATCCCACCCAGGGGGTCCTACAATGAGCAGTTCTTC.